This T cell receptor (beta chain) was retrieved from a study of T cells in localized non-small cell lung cancer. V shed 6 bases and J shed 3 bases, with 20 bases lying between them. The CDR3 contains 16 residues. Germline-derived CDR1 and CDR2 are SGHRS and YFSETQ. Findings and caveats of the study: Sequencing covered just one tumor region, so heterogeneity cannot be ruled out. The highest T cell clonality was in uninvolved adjacent lung, above tumor. Across samples, adjacent lung featured a median 57 of the top 100 tumor clones.

TCRdb keeps only in-frame clones here, not all; method: immunoSEQ multiplex PCR. The table shows about 27,000 clones, with roughly 87% occurring only once. This clone has more than one count but fewer than ten. Antigen unknown. The material was peripheral blood, obtained before any cancer treatment. This receptor was identified in a woman between 35 and 70 years old with stage I lung adenocarcinoma. The rearrangement links TRBV5-1 to TRBJ2-3, with D perhaps being TRBD1 or TRBD2 (6 bases each). CDR3 DNA sequence: TGCGCCAGCAAGCTCGGGGGCGGTGGGAGGACAGATACGCAGTATTTT. It specifies CASKLGGGGRTDTQYF.